Below, 19 T cell receptor beta chains from the same sample are listed, as sequenced in a study of blood T cell repertoires in COVID-19. Using immunoSEQ multiplex PCR, the repertoire was profiled, and TCRdb retains in-frame clones only, with some absent. The sample includes around 30,000 clones, more than 75% seen only once; the top ten take 8.4%. The sample was peripheral blood. The receptors come from a man between 65 and 85 years old with active or convalescent COVID-19.

This clone was found once. The chain uses TRBV5-3 and TRBJ2-2, with 8 bases fitting TRBD1. TRBV5-3 is reported as an ORF; its role is uncertain. The CDR3 sequence is 15 residues long. Trimming removed 5 bases from V and 5 bases from J; junction bases left unmatched: 8. The CDR3: CARRIGQGETGELFF. The CDR3 DNA follows: TGTGCCAGAAGAATCGGACAGGGCGAGACCGGGGAGCTGTTTTTT.

The V gene is TRBV5-1, the J gene TRBJ1-4, with unresolved D. In germline, CDR1 is SGHRS, CDR2 YFSETQ. V shed 0 bases and J shed 7 bases, with 7 bases lying between them. The CDR3 extends over 13 amino acids. CDR3 loop: CASSLAGSEKLFF. The CDR3 DNA follows: TGCGCCAGCAGCTTGGCCGGGAGTGAAAAACTGTTTTTT.

The chain has TRBV7-6 and TRBJ2-2; possibly TRBD1 for D (6 bases). Trimming cost V 5 bases and J 2 bases, with 12 bases left between them. The CDR3 totals 15 residues. Germline lookup yields CDR1 SGHVS and CDR2 FNYEAQ. The CDR3 bases are TGTGCCAGCAGCCCAAGGACAGCTAACACCGGGGAGCTGTTTTTT. Translated: CASSPRTANTGELFF.

The chain carries TRBV30 and TRBJ1-1; 7 positions match TRBD1. V was pared by 3 bases and J by 4 bases, with 11 bases of the junction left unmatched. Germline values: CDR1 GTSNPN, CDR2 SVGIG (reference sequence). There are 15 residues in the CDR3. The CDR3 here is CAWSATFGTVTEAFF. Written as DNA, the CDR3 is TGTGCCTGGAGCGCTACGTTCGGGACAGTCACTGAAGCTTTCTTT.

The rearrangement uses TRBV30 and TRBJ1-5; 7 bases agree with TRBD1. J lost 11 bases, V lost 3 bases, and 7 bases had no gene match. CDR3 size: 12 residues. Germline loops: CDR1 GTSNPN, CDR2 SVGIG (reference sequence). The DNA for the CDR3 is TGTGCCTGGAGGGGTTCGGACAGGTCCCAGCATTTT. Residues: CAWRGSDRSQHF. The full variable domain, in which reference TRBV30 and TRBJ1-5 provide the parts outside the CDR3, is SQTIHQWPATLVQPVGSPLSLECTVEGTSNPNLYWYRQAAGRGLQLLFYSVGIGQISSEVPQNLSASRPQDRQFILSSKKLLLSDSGFYLCAWRGSDRSQHFGDGTRLSIL.

The rearrangement links TRBV10-3 to TRBJ1-4; the match to TRBD1 covers 8 bases. The CDR3 runs to 14 residues. Germline lookup yields CDR1 ENHRY and CDR2 SYGVKD. V gave up 6 bases and J gave up 8 bases; unmatched junction bases: 8. CDR3 DNA sequence: TGTGCCATCAGCGGCGGACAGGGAGGGGAAAAACTGTTTTTT. Translated: CAISGGQGGEKLFF.

A single count supports this clone. CDR3 DNA: TGTGCCAGTAGTATAGATAACCAGGGTCTCGGTGGCTACACCTTC. This codes for CASSIDNQGLGGYTF. The chain carries TRBV19 and TRBJ1-2; possibly TRBD1 for D (5 bases). Germline V lookup: CDR1 LNHDA, CDR2 SQIVND (reference sequence). The CDR3 consists of 15 residues. Trimming shortened V by 0 bases and J by 7 bases, and 15 bases separated the two germline ends.

The chain is built from TRBV7-9 and TRBJ1-2; 7 nucleotides match TRBD1. V shed 5 bases and J 4 bases; nucleotides not matched to a gene: 7. Germline CDR1 reads SEHNR; CDR2 reads FQNEAQ (reference sequence). The CDR3 length is 14 residues. The CDR3 DNA sequence: TGTGCCAGCAGCGGGGTGGGACAGATCTATGGCTACACCTTC. Protein sequence: CASSGVGQIYGYTF.

V and J are TRBV5-6 and TRBJ2-2; 11 positions agree with TRBD1. V was clipped by 6 bases and J by 5 bases; unmatched bases: 9. CDR3 length: 16 residues. The germline V gene has CDR1 SGHDT and CDR2 YYEEEE. CDR3 DNA sequence: TGTGCCAGCACCCCGGACAGGGGGCTTAGGACCGGGGAGCTGTTTTTT. It specifies CASTPDRGLRTGELFF.

The rearrangement joins TRBV7-2 to TRBJ2-7, with D perhaps matching TRBD2 (6 bases). This CDR3 contains 16 residues. Germline V gene sequence: CDR1 SGHTA, CDR2 FQGNSA. The ends were cut back, 5 bases at V and 0 bases at J, with 17 bases in the middle. Written as DNA, the CDR3 is TGTGCCAGCAGCACTACCCCTGGCGGGGTCTCCTACGAGCAGTACTTC. Protein sequence: CASSTTPGGVSYEQYF.

The J gene is TRBJ2-5, the V gene TRBV10-1; D unclear. Trimming stripped 2 bases from V and 3 bases from J, with 7 bases between. The germline CDR1 and CDR2 sequences are WNHNN and SYGVQD (reference sequence). This CDR3 is built from 13 residues. Here the CDR3 reads CASSEGHKETQYF. The CDR3, as DNA: TGCGCCAGCAGTGAGGGCCACAAAGAGACCCAGTACTTC.

The V and J genes are TRBV5-1 and TRBJ2-3, with a possible D match to TRBD2 (5 bases). There are 14 residues in the CDR3. The germline CDR1 and CDR2 sequences are SGHRS and YFSETQ. Trimming left V 4 bases short and J 3 bases short, with 12 bases between. CDR3 sequence reads: CASSGGSTTDTQYF. CDR3 DNA: TGCGCCAGCAGCGGAGGATCTACAACAGATACGCAGTATTTT. The variable domain in full, completed from reference TRBV5-1 and TRBJ2-3, reads KAGVTQTPRYLIKTRGQQVTLSCSPISGHRSVSWYQQTPGQGLQFLFEYFSETQRNKGNFPGRFSGRQFSNSRSEMNVSTLELGDSALYLCASSGGSTTDTQYFGPGTRLTVL.

This rearrangement joins TRBV18 to TRBJ2-3; D perhaps matches TRBD2 (5 bases). CDR1 and CDR2 from the germline V gene are KGHSH and LQKENI. The CDR3 totals 17 residues. V was shortened by 1 base and J by 2 bases, with 16 bases between the two germline ends. CDR3 loop: CASSPLPSSPVTDTQYF. The CDR3 DNA is TGTGCCAGCTCACCACTTCCTAGCAGCCCTGTCACAGATACGCAGTATTTT.

The chain couples TRBV2 to TRBJ2-7; the D gene is possibly TRBD2 (5 bases). The V end was cut by 5 bases, the J end by 3 bases, with 17 bases between. The CDR3 totals 15 residues. CDR1 and CDR2 from the germline V gene are SNHLY and FYNNEI. This CDR3 is CASSPSPGTNYEQYF. CDR3 coding DNA: TGTGCCAGCAGTCCTTCCCCGGGAACTAACTACGAGCAGTACTTC.

The rearrangement uses TRBV7-2 and TRBJ1-5, with D possibly TRBD1 on 5 matching bases. V dropped 2 bases and J dropped 0 bases, with 8 bases sitting between them. This CDR3 spans 15 amino acids. CDR1 and CDR2 from the germline V gene are SGHTA and FQGNSA. The CDR3: CASSLQGDSNQPQHF. The CDR3 DNA reads TGTGCCAGCAGCTTACAGGGCGATAGCAATCAGCCCCAGCATTTT.

The chain couples TRBV2 to TRBJ1-6; the D gene is possibly TRBD1 (6 bases). Germline lookup yields CDR1 SNHLY and CDR2 FYNNEI. Trimming cost V 7 bases and J 7 bases, with 17 bases left between them. The CDR3 is 15 amino acids. The CDR3 loop reads CASTPQGHLNSPLHF. The CDR3 DNA is TGTGCCAGCACTCCCCAGGGACACCTGAATTCACCCCTCCACTTT. Combining the CDR3 with reference TRBV2 and TRBJ1-6 gives the whole variable domain EPEVTQTPSHQVTQMGQEVILRCVPISNHLYFYWYRQILGQKVEFLVSFYNNEISEKSEIFDDQFSVERPDGSNFTLKIRSTKLEDSAMYFCASTPQGHLNSPLHFGNGTRLTVT.

The CDR3 loop is CSVIRGLNTEAFF. CDR3 in DNA: TGCAGCGTCATCAGGGGCCTTAACACTGAAGCTTTCTTT. J is TRBJ1-1 and V is TRBV29-1; D possibly corresponds to TRBD1 (6 bases). Trimming removed 6 bases at V and 2 bases at J, with 13 bases between. The CDR3 totals 13 residues. CDR1 and CDR2 (germline): SQVTM, ANQGSEA.

The chain is built from TRBV19 and TRBJ2-7; D is perhaps TRBD2 (6 bases). The V gene lost 4 bases and the J gene lost 0 bases, with 13 bases spanning the gap. The CDR3 loop spans 15 amino acids. Germline CDR1 is LNHDA and CDR2 is SQIVND (reference sequence). In DNA, the CDR3 is TGTGCCAGTAGTACTACCGGGACTTCCTCCTACGAGCAGTACTTC. It yields the protein CASSTTGTSSYEQYF. Full variable domain (outside the CDR3, taken from reference TRBV19 and TRBJ2-7): DGGITQSPKYLFRKEGQNVTLSCEQNLNHDAMYWYRQDPGQGLRLIYYSQIVNDFQKGDIAEGYSVSREKKESFPLTVTSAQKNPTAFYLCASSTTGTSSYEQYFGPGTRLTVT.

The chain combines TRBV6-1 with TRBJ1-1, with a tentative D call TRBD1 (6 bases). CDR1 is MNHNS, CDR2 SASEGT, per germline. V was shortened by 3 bases and J by 1 base, with 6 bases between the two germline ends. This CDR3 spans 13 amino acids. The CDR3 loop reads CASSDRGNTEAFF. The CDR3 DNA reads as TGTGCCAGCAGTGACAGGGGGAACACTGAAGCTTTCTTT.